The 7 T cell receptor beta chains below come from one sample, sequenced in a study of OX40 agonist ivuxolimab in advanced cancers. Here immunoSEQ multiplex PCR was the method, and the copy in TCRdb shows in-frame clones only, minus some. The sample consists of about 100,000 clones, 85% to 95% of them appearing once. Sample: CD4+ or CD8+ T cells sorted from blood, taken in a trial of the OX40 agonist ivuxolimab. All receptors derive from an adult with an advanced solid tumor such as melanoma, head and neck, liver or kidney cancer.

This clone occurred a few times. The genes are TRBV18 and TRBJ2-7, with D perhaps matching TRBD1 or TRBD2 (5 bases each). The V gene lost 4 bases and the J gene lost 1 base, with 14 bases spanning the gap. The CDR3 spans 15 residues. CDR1 is KGHSH and CDR2 is LQKENI in the germline V gene. The CDR3 DNA sequence: TGTGCCAGCTCACAGATGACAGTAGCGTCCTACGAGCAGTACTTC. It specifies CASSQMTVASYEQYF.

This sequence joins TRBV28 and TRBJ1-2; D is undetermined. The CDR3 contains 14 residues. The germline V gene has CDR1 MDHEN and CDR2 SYDVKM. The V end was cut by 2 bases, the J end by 4 bases, with 11 bases between. The CDR3 loop reads CASSLNLRTYGYTF. Here the CDR3 DNA reads TGTGCCAGCAGTTTAAATTTACGGACCTATGGCTACACCTTC.

J is TRBJ1-4 and V is TRBV4-2; D ambiguous. Germline V gene sequence: CDR1 LGHNA, CDR2 YNFKEQ. The CDR3 extends over 14 amino acids. V dropped 0 bases and J dropped 6 bases, with 8 bases sitting between them. The CDR3 loop reads CASSQDGVDEKLFF. In DNA form, the CDR3 reads TGTGCCAGCAGCCAAGACGGAGTTGATGAAAAACTGTTTTTT.

This chain joins TRBV18 and TRBJ2-7; TRBD1 matches at 10 bases. Germline assignment: CDR1 KGHSH and CDR2 LQKENI. This CDR3 is 17 amino acids long. The V and J ends lost 3 bases and 2 bases, in that order; junction bases with no gene match: 10. The CDR3 loop is CASSPLLGGQGAYEQYF. The CDR3 DNA reads TGTGCCAGCTCACCTCTCTTAGGAGGACAGGGGGCCTACGAGCAGTACTTC.

The V and J genes are TRBV28 and TRBJ2-5; TRBD1 agrees at 8 bases. V shed 3 bases, J shed 5 bases, and the junction held 5 bases outside the gene matches. Germline CDR1 and CDR2: MDHEN and SYDVKM. The CDR3 contains 14 residues. CDR3 protein: CASSLQGARETQYF. In DNA form, the CDR3 reads TGTGCCAGCAGTTTGCAGGGGGCTCGGGAGACCCAGTACTTC.

This clone was observed a single time. This chain links TRBV5-4 with TRBJ2-3, with 10 bases matching TRBD2. The germline V gene encodes CDR1 SGHNT and CDR2 YYREEE (reference sequence). The CDR3 loop spans 16 amino acids. J gave up 0 bases and V 0 bases, and 1 base lay outside the gene matches. In DNA form, the CDR3 reads TGTGCCAGCAGCTTGGGGACTAGCGGTAGCACAGATACGCAGTATTTT. Translated: CASSLGTSGSTDTQYF.

This chain uses TRBV29-1 with TRBJ1-1, with TRBD1 matching 7 bases. Unmatched junction bases numbered 2, after V lost 2 bases and J lost 5 bases. The CDR3 spans 12 residues. Germline V gene lookup returns CDR1 SQVTM and CDR2 ANQGSEA. CDR3 sequence: CSVEQGGTEAFF. The CDR3 bases are TGCAGCGTTGAACAGGGGGGAACTGAAGCTTTCTTT. Drawing the rest from reference TRBV29-1 and TRBJ1-1, the complete variable domain is SAVISQKPSRDICQRGTSLTIQCQVDSQVTMMFWYRQQPGQSLTLIATANQGSEATYESGFVIDKFPISRPNLTFSTLTVSNMSPEDSSIYLCSVEQGGTEAFFGQGTRLTVV.